One and the same sample provided the 24 T cell receptor beta chains below, sequenced in a study of T-cell memory formation after mild COVID-19. Via MiXCR, TCRdb re-called the 5' RACE reads, giving one row per CDR3 protein. The sample yields fewer than 150,000 distinct CDR3 sequences, 11% to 15% seen once. Sequencing was performed on PBMCs or a T cell subset sorted from them (not recorded which). These receptors all come from an adult woman who had mild COVID-19 (a few samples of this study predate the infection). Cell type and time point are not known.

Only a few counts were recorded for this clonotype. The chain couples TRBV6-5 to TRBJ1-1; unclear D gene. Per the germline V gene, CDR1 is MNHEY and CDR2 is SVGAGI. The CDR3 runs 15 residues. V was trimmed by 7 bases and J by 0 bases, leaving 15 bases between them. The DNA for the CDR3 is TGTGCCAGCACCCCCCGCCGGACGGTGAACACTGAAGCTTTCTTT. This encodes CASTPRRTVNTEAFF.

This clonotype was seen a few times. CDR3 residues: CASSLEEQQGRAFF. The CDR3 DNA follows: TGTGCCAGCAGCTTAGAGGAGCAACAGGGACGGGCTTTCTTT. The chain links TRBV7-6 to TRBJ1-1, with D possibly TRBD1 on 6 matching bases. The CDR3 is 14 residues long. V gave up 1 base and J gave up 11 bases, with 17 bases separating them. In germline, CDR1 is SGHVS, CDR2 FNYEAQ.

This clonotype occurred a few times. The chain couples TRBV20-1 to TRBJ2-7; 9 nucleotides align to TRBD2. V was clipped by 0 bases and J by 3 bases; unmatched bases: 12. The CDR3 has 17 amino acids. CDR1 and CDR2 from the germline V gene are DFQATT and SNEGSKA (reference sequence). The CDR3 nucleotides are TGCAGTGCTAGAGATTCCGAGCCTAGCGGGGTTTACTACGAGCAGTACTTC. Translation gives CSARDSEPSGVYYEQYF.

This clonotype has more than one count but fewer than ten. The rearrangement links TRBV5-1 to TRBJ1-1; D is unclear. Germline assignment: CDR1 SGHRS and CDR2 YFSETQ. Trimming left V 4 bases short and J 7 bases short, with 23 bases between. The CDR3 runs 16 residues. CDR3 nucleotide sequence: TGCGCCAGCAGCCCAACTTCAGATGAGGGCTTGGTTGAAGCTTTCTTT. It translates to CASSPTSDEGLVEAFF.

There are a few counts of this clonotype. This rearrangement joins TRBV12-3 or TRBV12-4 to TRBJ2-1, with D tentatively TRBD2 (7 bases). The CDR3 loop spans 13 amino acids. Trimming left V 8 bases short and J 3 bases short, with 11 bases between. Here the CDR3 DNA reads TGTGCCAGCGGGGGGGCAGACTACAATGAGCAGTTCTTC. Protein product: CASGGADYNEQFF.

This clonotype has a handful of counts. The rearrangement joins TRBV6-6 to TRBJ2-3; D is possibly TRBD2 (5 bases). Germline lookup yields CDR1 MNHNY and CDR2 SVGAGI (reference sequence). With 7 bases removed from V and 2 bases from J, the gap between germline ends came to 10 bases. The CDR3 has 13 residues. The CDR3 nucleotides read TGTGCCAGCACCGGGATACTCACAGATACGCAGTATTTT. Amino acids: CASTGILTDTQYF.

In its sample, this clonotype was seen once. V is TRBV7-6 and J is TRBJ1-3, with D uncertain. Germline-derived CDR1 and CDR2 are SGHVS and FNYEAQ. Trimming took 5 bases from V and 0 from J, leaving 11 bases between them. The CDR3 length is 15 residues. The CDR3: CASSPHLSSGNTIYF. DNA for the CDR3: TGTGCCAGCAGCCCACATCTGAGCTCTGGAAACACCATATATTTT.

On this clonotype: With a much larger clone just one base away, this may be a read error. The V call is TRBV29-1, the J call TRBJ2-3, with D perhaps TRBD1 (6 bases). Germline values: CDR1 SQVTM, CDR2 ANQGSEA. The V gene lost 3 bases and the J gene lost 1 base, with 8 bases spanning the gap. This CDR3 is 13 amino acids long. The CDR3: CSVEGARTDTQYF. The CDR3 DNA reads as TGCAGCGTTGAGGGGGCCCGCACAGATACGCAGTATTTT.

This clonotype was counted a few times. The chain is built from TRBV6-1 and TRBJ1-1; TRBD1 is a possible D gene (6 bases). The CDR3 has 16 amino acids. The V and J ends lost 3 bases and 2 bases respectively, with 16 bases between them. Germline V gives CDR1 MNHNS, CDR2 SASEGT. As DNA, the CDR3 is TGTGCCAGCAGTGAGAATCTGGGGGCCGGAAACACTGAAGCTTTCTTT. Protein sequence: CASSENLGAGNTEAFF.

The genes are TRBV7-9 and TRBJ2-7; D may be TRBD1 (6 bases). This CDR3 comprises 15 residues. CDR1 is SEHNR, CDR2 FQNEAQ, per germline (reference sequence). The V end lost 3 bases, the J end lost 5 bases, and 17 bases lay between the germline ends. The CDR3 DNA reads TGTGCCAGCAGCTTCCCTAGGGGGAATAGTAACGAGCAGTACTTC. Its protein product is CASSFPRGNSNEQYF.

This clonotype was counted only a few times. The V and J genes are TRBV4-1 and TRBJ2-3, with 11 bases matching TRBD1. The germline CDR1 and CDR2 sequences are MGHRA and YSYEKL. Trimming cost V 0 bases and J 6 bases; bases outside gene matches: 11. The CDR3 runs 18 residues. The CDR3 region has the DNA TGCGCCAGCAGCCAAGAGGGGACAGGGGGATATCGTCAGGATACGCAGTATTTT. This encodes CASSQEGTGGYRQDTQYF.

J is TRBJ1-1 and V is TRBV27; D is perhaps TRBD1 (6 bases). Per germline, CDR1 MNHEY and CDR2 SMNVEV (reference sequence). The CDR3 sequence is 11 residues long. V was clipped by 2 bases and J by 12 bases, with 10 bases between them. CDR3 sequence reads: CASSLIQGPFF. The CDR3 nucleotides read TGTGCCAGCAGTTTAATCCAGGGGCCTTTCTTT.

The chain employs TRBV6-5 and TRBJ1-1; D gene unclear. The CDR3 runs to 16 residues. The germline V gene encodes CDR1 MNHEY and CDR2 SVGAGI. V gave up 8 bases and J gave up 3 bases, with 22 bases separating them. In nucleotides, the CDR3 is TGTGCCAGCGCGAGCTCTAGGGCATCTGGGGACACTGAAGCTTTCTTT. This translates into CASASSRASGDTEAFF.

This clonotype showed up just a few times. The chain combines TRBV11-2 with TRBJ2-1; 9 positions match TRBD2. The CDR3 length is 12 residues. The germline gives CDR1 SGHAT, CDR2 FQNNGV. J lost 15 bases, V lost 1 base, and 4 bases had no gene match. For the CDR3, the DNA is TGTGCCAGCAGCTTAGGTGGCGGGGGGGCGTTCTTC. Its protein is CASSLGGGGAFF.

V usage is TRBV7-9 and J usage is TRBJ1-1; D remains unclear. The germline gives CDR1 SEHNR, CDR2 FQNEAQ (reference sequence). Trimming removed 0 bases at V and 0 bases at J, with 5 bases between. The CDR3 runs to 14 residues. Here the CDR3 reads CASSLALVNTEAFF. For the CDR3, the DNA is TGTGCCAGCAGCTTAGCTCTCGTGAACACTGAAGCTTTCTTT.

The table lists this clonotype with a few counts. The gene calls are TRBV9 and TRBJ2-2; D is perhaps TRBD1 (5 bases). The CDR3 contains 15 residues. Germline CDR1 and CDR2: SGDLS and YYNGEE. The germline V and J ends were trimmed by 3 bases and 1 base, with 10 bases remaining between them. The CDR3 protein is CASSGRTGNTGELFF. The CDR3 DNA is TGTGCCAGCAGCGGTAGAACAGGGAACACCGGGGAGCTGTTTTTT.

This clonotype has only a few counts. The chain is built from TRBV9 and TRBJ1-1, with 8 nucleotides matching TRBD1. Germline values: CDR1 SGDLS, CDR2 YYNGEE. V was clipped by 0 bases and J by 0 bases; unmatched bases: 4. The CDR3 is 16 amino acids. The CDR3 protein is CASSVGTGGLNTEAFF. The CDR3 DNA follows: TGTGCCAGCAGCGTAGGAACAGGGGGGTTGAACACTGAAGCTTTCTTT.

This rearrangement joins TRBV30 to TRBJ1-2; TRBD1 is a possible D gene (5 bases). Per the germline V gene, CDR1 is GTSNPN and CDR2 is SVGIG (reference sequence). V was trimmed by 3 bases and J by 5 bases, leaving 10 bases between them. This CDR3 is built from 12 residues. Written as DNA, the CDR3 is TGTGCCTGGAGCGCAACAGGATATGGCTACACCTTC. It specifies CAWSATGYGYTF.

This clonotype has a handful of counts. J is TRBJ2-7 and V is TRBV2, with a tentative D call TRBD2 (7 bases). V was shortened by 2 bases and J by 3 bases, with 11 bases between the two germline ends. CDR1 and CDR2 from the germline V gene are SNHLY and FYNNEI. This CDR3 is built from 14 residues. The CDR3 DNA reads TGTGCCAGCAGTGAAAGGGGGGGAGACTACGAGCAGTACTTC. Its translation is CASSERGGDYEQYF.

The chain is built from TRBV7-7 and TRBJ1-5; D remains unclear. The germline CDR1 and CDR2 sequences are SSHAT and FNYEAQ (reference sequence). This CDR3 has 15 residues. V dropped 6 bases and J dropped 0 bases, with 12 bases sitting between them. The CDR3 protein is CASREIYSSNQPQHF. CDR3 in DNA: TGTGCCAGCAGGGAGATCTACAGTAGCAATCAGCCCCAGCATTTT.

This clonotype turned up a few times. The gene calls are TRBV20-1 and TRBJ2-7; the match to TRBD2 covers 10 bases. In germline, CDR1 is DFQATT, CDR2 SNEGSKA (reference sequence). J was trimmed by 4 bases and V by 0 bases; bases with no gene match: 9. The CDR3 has 16 residues. CDR3 region: CSARDNRPSGSYEQYF. In DNA form, the CDR3 reads TGCAGTGCTAGAGATAATCGACCTAGCGGGAGTTACGAGCAGTACTTC.

The rearrangement links TRBV7-9 to TRBJ2-6, with D unresolved. V was cut by 5 bases and J by 2 bases, with 4 bases left in between. The CDR3 covers 13 residues. Germline values: CDR1 SEHNR, CDR2 FQNEAQ (reference sequence). The CDR3 here is CASSITGANVLTF. DNA for the CDR3: TGTGCCAGCAGCATAACTGGGGCCAACGTCCTGACTTTC.

This clonotype has at least ten counts. This chain uses TRBV6-1 with TRBJ1-6; a possible D gene is TRBD1 (5 bases). This CDR3 comprises 16 residues. V was cut by 1 base and J by 7 bases, with 14 bases left in between. The germline V gene has CDR1 MNHNS and CDR2 SASEGT. CDR3 bases: TGTGCCAGCAGTGAAGTGCAGGGTGTATACAATTCACCCCTCCACTTT. Amino acids: CASSEVQGVYNSPLHF.

This clonotype was detected only a few times. The chain links TRBV4-1 to TRBJ2-2, with D maybe TRBD2 (6 bases). V lost 6 bases and J 5 bases, leaving 13 bases between the germline ends. From germline, CDR1 is MGHRA and CDR2 YSYEKL. The CDR3 has 14 residues. The CDR3 region is CASRAPEGTGELFF. The CDR3 region has the DNA TGCGCCAGCAGGGCTCCGGAGGGTACCGGGGAGCTGTTTTTT.